This TCR beta chain was sequenced for a study of shared clonotypes between healthy human individuals (dated by TCRdb to 2018 to 2021). Regarding the complete study: Two women and a few men aged 18 to 49 years were included in the cohort. Leukapheresis yielded between about 0.94 and 9.5 billion PBMCs per donor. Per donor, three plates each were used for CD4 naive and CD4 memory, two for CD8 naive, and one for CD8 memory. Libraries were prepared and TCR repertoires were sequenced by different laboratories using diverse techniques, in order to increase sequencing depth and limit assay-specific biases. To estimate repertoire size and how much clonotypes are shared between individuals, the study performed deep sequencing of blood TCR repertoires from about five healthy adults. Overall study outcomes, separate from this receptor: Because the study included only a small number of donors, the genetic and exposure-history diversity represented was limited. Clonotypes shared by all four sorted-subset donors showed higher generation probabilities than non-shared clonotypes. Across a few donors, roughly 5% of naive CD4, more than 3% of naive CD8, roughly 2.2% of memory CD4, and approximately 0.42% of memory CD8 clonotypes were shared. Pairwise subsampling indicated that sequencing depth was expected to affect the degree of clonotype sharing among donors. Naive subsets generally had larger estimated clonotype richness than memory subsets did. Rarefaction of sorted-subset datasets indicated incomplete sequencing despite the large sequencing depth. Sampling was restricted to blood, and TCR repertoires in tissues likely differ from the TCR repertoires found in blood.

CD8 naive samples consisted of CD45RO-negative cells that were positively selected for CCR7, yielding a CD45RA+CCR7+ population without TemRA cells. The donors were healthy, HIV-negative adults who had no recently reported acute infections or vaccinations. Every donor was a Caucasian adult residing in Nashville, Tennessee, USA. After blood collection by leukapheresis, PBMCs were isolated using Ficoll-Histopaque density gradient centrifugation and then cryopreserved in the vapor phase of liquid nitrogen. Purity and quantity of every magnetically sorted T cell population were checked by analytical flow cytometry. Each sorted fraction had its genomic DNA isolated and then quantified by UV absorbance on a Nanodrop 2000c. For CDR1 and CDR2, the germline V gene lists SGHTA and FQGNSA. V and J are trimmed by 1 base and 5 bases, and the gene matches miss 5 bases of the junction. Measured from the cysteine to the phenylalanine, the CDR3 is 15 residues long. Only the CDR3 region is kept as DNA, spanning 45 bases read in frame from base 1.

As regards this clone: Its antigen is unknown. Base qualities were left out, and no much larger clone turns up one base away.

TCR CDR3 regions were amplified from genomic DNA by multiplex PCR using the deep immunoSEQ assay. Genomic DNA extracted from each cell subset was distributed evenly over all wells of several immunoSEQ 96-well plates, and each plate served as one replicate. For sorted subsets, approximately 210 ng genomic DNA, equal to about 30,000 T cell genomes, was loaded into each replicate PCR. The purified libraries were quantified using a Qubit 3.0 fluorometer, sized with a Bioanalyzer 2100, and then quantified again using the KAPA Library Quantification kit. A separate single-read 150-cycle Illumina NextSeq 550 flow cell was used to sequence each immunoSEQ 96-well plate. In the authors' own workflow: Because the immunoSEQ output included only junctional sequences and no quality scores, the filtering could not be the same as the filtering used for full-length reads. Sequences were annotated with PyIR, a Python wrapper for IgBLAST v1.9, using IMGT germline references to assign V/J genes and CDR3. Reads were removed for weak V/J assignments (E-value above 1e-6), missing CDR3, stop codons, out-of-frame junctions, or ambiguous translated residues. A V3J clonotype was defined by an identical inferred V gene, J gene, and CDR3 amino acid sequence. To compute the percentage overlap between repertoires, the number of shared unique clonotypes was divided by the size of the smaller repertoire. Richness of each repertoire was evaluated using RTK rarefaction, the Chao1 estimator, and Recon v2.1 estimates of unobserved clonotypes. OLGA was used to compute generation probabilities for all TCRbeta clonotypes that the gDNA method yielded from four donors. TCRdb's version of the immuneACCESS table is confined to in-frame rearrangements and falls short of the full clone set. An unresolved V gene accounts for under half of the shortfall where checked; the remainder is of unknown origin. The V and J calls and clone size are taken from that table; D and trimming were inferred from the DNA. For this sample the table gives under 2,000,000 clones, of which about 95% were detected only once. 1.2% of the sample is taken by the ten largest.

Specimen: naive CD8+ T cells sorted from blood. The cell subset or site label, read with the paper, signifies: CD45RA+CCR7+. The chain couples TRBV7-2 to TRBJ1-1; TRBD1 matches 9 bases in the middle. The source is a man younger than 35 in good health. CDR3 sequence: CASSLGDRVGTEAFF. The base sequence is TGTGCCAGCAGCTTAGGGGACAGGGTCGGGACTGAAGCTTTCTTT.